These 4 T cell receptor beta chains originate from one sample sequenced in a study of shared clonotypes between healthy human individuals. The repertoire was sequenced with immunoSEQ multiplex PCR; TCRdb's copy has only in-frame clones and lacks some. The table lists roughly 2 million clones, 95% of them singletons, with roughly 0.13% in the top ten. The source material was naive CD4+ T cells sorted from blood. Documented subset: CD45RA+ positively selected. The receptors derive from a young man in good health.

With regard to this clone: Additional DNA sequences in this sample encode the identical CDR3. The chain combines TRBV27 with TRBJ1-5; no definite D call. The CDR3 is made up of 13 amino acids. From germline, CDR1 is MNHEY and CDR2 SMNVEV (reference sequence). V was pared by 2 bases and J by 1 base, with 3 bases between. CDR3 DNA: TGTGCCAGCAGTTTAGGGAGCAATCAGCCCCAGCATTTT. Encoded protein: CASSLGSNQPQHF.

The chain has TRBV5-6 and TRBJ2-3, with 7 bases lining up with TRBD1. J lost 1 base, V lost 4 bases, and 9 bases had no gene match. Germline-derived CDR1 and CDR2 are SGHDT and YYEEEE. This CDR3 is built from 16 residues. The CDR3 loop is CASSPNTGVGTDTQYF. CDR3 in DNA: TGTGCCAGCAGCCCCAATACAGGGGTTGGCACAGATACGCAGTATTTT.

This clone was observed a single time. In the same sample, other DNA sequences code for this CDR3. This rearrangement joins TRBV2 to TRBJ1-2; possibly TRBD1 for D (5 bases). V lost 2 bases and J lost 5, with 6 bases in between. The CDR3 extends over 12 amino acids. Per germline, CDR1 SNHLY and CDR2 FYNNEI. The DNA of the CDR3 is TGTGCCAGCAGTGAACCAGGGTATGGCTACACCTTC. Translated: CASSEPGYGYTF.

V is TRBV6-5 and J is TRBJ2-7; 7 nucleotides match TRBD1. This CDR3 has 14 residues. Germline V gene sequence: CDR1 MNHEY, CDR2 SVGAGI. V gave up 2 bases and J gave up 1 base; unmatched junction bases: 2. The CDR3 bases are TGTGCCAGCAGTTACGGACAGGTTTCCTACGAGCAGTACTTC. This sequence encodes CASSYGQVSYEQYF.